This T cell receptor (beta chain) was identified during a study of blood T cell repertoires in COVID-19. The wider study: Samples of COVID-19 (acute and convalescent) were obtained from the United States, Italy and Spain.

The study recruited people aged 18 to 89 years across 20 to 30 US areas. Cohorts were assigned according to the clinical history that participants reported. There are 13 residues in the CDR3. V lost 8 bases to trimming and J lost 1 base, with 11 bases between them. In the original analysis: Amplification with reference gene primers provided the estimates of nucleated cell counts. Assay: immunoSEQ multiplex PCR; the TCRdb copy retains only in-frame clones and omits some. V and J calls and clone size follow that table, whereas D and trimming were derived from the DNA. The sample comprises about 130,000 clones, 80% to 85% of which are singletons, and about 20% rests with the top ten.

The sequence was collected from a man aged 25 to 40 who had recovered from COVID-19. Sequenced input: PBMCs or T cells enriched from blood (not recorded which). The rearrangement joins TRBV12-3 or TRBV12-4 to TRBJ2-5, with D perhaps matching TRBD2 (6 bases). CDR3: CASAYGGQETQYF. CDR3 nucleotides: TGTGCCAGCGCATACGGGGGCCAAGAGACCCAGTACTTC.